This TCR beta chain is drawn from a study of blood T cell repertoires in COVID-19. Study background: The origin of the acute and convalescent COVID-19 samples was the United States, Italy and Spain. T cells, B-cell-depleted T cells, or PBMCs provided the cDNA or gDNA that served as material.

TCRdb's table, derived via immunoSEQ multiplex PCR, lists solely in-frame clones and lacks some. The sample lists tens of thousands of clones, 85% to 90% seen once, with less than 5.5% in the top ten. This clonotype originated in a woman aged 45-65 years with active COVID-19. Sample: peripheral blood.

The CDR3 DNA reads TGTGCCATAAAGCCGGGACAGCAGTCTTCACCCCTCCACTTT. Protein product: CAIKPGQQSSPLHF. The chain couples TRBV10-3 to TRBJ1-6; 7 bases map to TRBD1. This CDR3 region has 14 residues. CDR1 is ENHRY, CDR2 SYGVKD, per germline. Germline trimming cut 9 bases from V and 9 bases from J; bases unmatched to any gene: 11.